These 15 T cell receptor beta chains originate from one sample sequenced in a study of blood T cells in healthy people across ages. With a J-beta primer mix and a sample-barcoded 5' primer, a second PCR ran roughly 6 to 11 cycles. TCRdb re-derived calls from the 5' RACE reads in MiXCR, one entry per CDR3 protein. This sample carries about 1,500,000 distinct CDR3 sequences, approximately 38% of them seen once, and the ten largest clones take 7% to 9%. The source material was blood. The receptor set was obtained from a woman younger than 35 in good health.

In the case of this clonotype: The junction shows a germline mismatch at one end, possibly a read error. The genes are TRBV27 and TRBJ1-2; D ambiguous. Per the germline V gene, CDR1 is MNHEY and CDR2 is SMNVEV (reference sequence). The CDR3 extends over 15 amino acids. The CDR3 DNA reads as TGTGCCAGCAGACCACTCCCCATGGGCTCCTATGGTTACACCTTC. Residues: CASRPLPMGSYGYTF.

This clonotype was seen more than once but under ten times. The chain has TRBV6-6 and TRBJ2-3; 8 nucleotides agree with TRBD2. The length of the CDR3 is 19 residues. V shed 2 bases and J 1 base; nucleotides not matched to a gene: 14. Germline values: CDR1 MNHNY, CDR2 SVGAGI (reference sequence). The CDR3 is CASSYPTGTSRPRTDTQYF. CDR3 sequence (DNA): TGTGCCAGCAGTTACCCTACCGGGACTAGTCGCCCTCGCACAGATACGCAGTATTTT.

The chain has TRBV5-1 and TRBJ2-1; 7 positions agree with TRBD2. V lost 3 bases, J lost 4 bases, and 10 bases stayed unmatched. The CDR3 runs 16 residues. The germline V gene encodes CDR1 SGHRS and CDR2 YFSETQ. CDR3 sequence (DNA): TGCGCCAGCAGCTCCTCTCCTAGCGGAGAATACAATGAGCAGTTCTTC. Its translation is CASSSSPSGEYNEQFF.

The chain joins TRBV7-9 to TRBJ2-3; D might be TRBD2 (5 bases). V lost 1 base and J lost 2, with 16 bases in between. CDR1 and CDR2 (germline): SEHNR, FQNEAQ (reference sequence). The CDR3 has 17 amino acids. The CDR3 sequence is CASSLEPSGQPTDTQYF. CDR3 nucleotides: TGTGCCAGCAGCTTAGAACCCAGCGGCCAGCCCACAGATACGCAGTATTTT.

The chain joins TRBV4-2 to TRBJ2-5; TRBD1 is a possible D gene (6 bases). Gene TRBJ2-7 matches the end of the DNA better, so the J call may be wrong. The CDR3 covers 14 residues. Germline V lookup: CDR1 LGHNA, CDR2 YNFKEQ. CDR3 amino acids: CASSHPGQPYEQYF. DNA for the CDR3: TGTGCCAGCAGCCACCCGGGACAACCATACGAGCAGTACTTC.

This clonotype was picked up a small number of times. V gene TRBV12-3 or TRBV12-4 combines with J gene TRBJ2-7; 8 bases are shared with TRBD1. The CDR3 has 14 residues. The ends lost 4 bases at V and 3 bases at J; junction bases unmatched: 5. The CDR3: CASSSDRASYEQYF. DNA for the CDR3: TGTGCCAGCAGTTCGGACAGGGCCAGCTACGAGCAGTACTTC.

The genes are TRBV6-2 or TRBV6-3 and TRBJ1-5; TRBD1 aligns across 8 bases. Germline V gene sequence: CDR1 MNHEY, CDR2 SVGEGT. This CDR3 is built from 15 residues. V shed 7 bases, J shed 2 bases, and the junction held 7 bases outside the gene matches. The CDR3, as DNA: TGTGCCAGCACTACGCAGGGGGCGGGCAATCAGCCCCAGCATTTT. Protein: CASTTQGAGNQPQHF.

The V and J genes are TRBV7-2 and TRBJ1-2; a weak D match, TRBD1 (6 bases). This CDR3 has 15 amino acids. V dropped 1 base and J dropped 8 bases, with 17 bases sitting between them. Germline-derived CDR1 and CDR2 are SGHTA and FQGNSA. This chain's CDR3 is CASSLVGGHHGGYTF. CDR3 DNA: TGTGCCAGCAGCTTAGTCGGGGGACACCATGGGGGCTACACCTTC.

This clonotype was observed a handful of times. The V call is TRBV29-1, the J call TRBJ1-2; the match to TRBD1 covers 8 bases. The CDR3 is made up of 12 amino acids. V shed 6 bases and J 7 bases; nucleotides not matched to a gene: 7. The germline V gene encodes CDR1 SQVTM and CDR2 ANQGSEA. The CDR3 DNA follows: TGCAGCGTCGCCGACAGGGGAGGTGGCTACACCTTC. It codes for CSVADRGGGYTF.

A few counts support this clonotype. This chain joins TRBV6-5 and TRBJ2-3; 7 bases are a match to TRBD2. The CDR3 consists of 16 residues. V was clipped by 7 bases and J by 0 bases; unmatched bases: 10. The V gene's germline CDR1 is MNHEY and CDR2 SVGAGI. The CDR3 sequence is CASTPTSASSTDTQYF. CDR3 bases: TGTGCCAGCACCCCTACTAGCGCCTCTAGCACAGATACGCAGTATTTT.

The J gene is TRBJ2-3, the V gene TRBV5-1; tentatively, D is TRBD2 (6 bases). Germline V gives CDR1 SGHRS, CDR2 YFSETQ. The length of the CDR3 is 15 residues. V was clipped by 4 bases and J by 3 bases, with 15 bases between them. The CDR3: CASSPWRDTTDTQYF. The CDR3 DNA sequence: TGCGCCAGCAGCCCCTGGCGGGATACTACAGATACGCAGTATTTT.

This clonotype was seen a handful of times. The CDR3 loop reads CASSERSGGTDTQYF. Here the CDR3 DNA reads TGTGCCAGCAGTGAACGGTCAGGGGGCACAGATACGCAGTATTTT. The chain combines TRBV6-1 with TRBJ2-3, with a tentative D call TRBD1 (6 bases). The germline V gene encodes CDR1 MNHNS and CDR2 SASEGT. V was trimmed by 2 bases and J by 1 base, leaving 10 bases between them. The CDR3 has 15 residues.

V gene TRBV20-1 combines with J gene TRBJ2-7; TRBD2 aligns across 9 bases. CDR3 length: 13 amino acids. Germline assignment: CDR1 DFQATT and CDR2 SNEGSKA (reference sequence). The ends lost 7 bases at V and 7 bases at J; junction bases unmatched: 11. This CDR3 is CSGSGGNYNEQYF. CDR3 DNA sequence: TGCAGTGGTAGCGGGGGTAATTATAATGAGCAGTACTTC.

The V call is TRBV7-2, the J call TRBJ1-1, with D unresolved. The CDR3 is 12 residues long. Germline V gene lookup returns CDR1 SGHTA and CDR2 FQGNSA. V dropped 7 bases and J dropped 4 bases, with 10 bases sitting between them. CDR3 nucleotides: TGTGCCAGCACCTCCCGTGGCACTGAAGCTTTCTTT. This gives the protein CASTSRGTEAFF.

The rearrangement links TRBV9 to TRBJ2-5; D might be TRBD1 (5 bases). The J call may be faulty, since TRBJ2-7 better matches the DNA end. This CDR3 is 14 amino acids long. Looked up from germline, CDR1 is SGDLS and CDR2 is YYNGEE. The CDR3 DNA reads TGTGCCAGCAGCGAGCAAGGGGCTGGTAGCGAGCAGTACTTC. Translation gives CASSEQGAGSEQYF.